Shown below are 5 T cell receptor beta chains from a single sample sequenced in a study of T cell responses to AZD1222 COVID-19 vaccine. Generated by immunoSEQ multiplex PCR, the TCRdb table keeps only in-frame clones and is missing some. The sample comprises 90,000 to 110,000 clones, approximately 91% of which are singletons, and about 15% rests with the top ten. The starting material was peripheral blood, obtained on day 0 of AZD1222 vaccination. The receptors derive from an adult in good health.

V gene TRBV7-2 combines with J gene TRBJ1-5, with TRBD1 matching 8 bases. CDR3 length equals 14 residues. V lost 5 bases to trimming and J lost 6 bases; unmatched junction nucleotides: 6. Germline assignment: CDR1 SGHTA and CDR2 FQGNSA. The CDR3 spells CASSLDRVTQPQHF. The CDR3 DNA follows: TGTGCCAGCAGCCTGGACAGGGTAACTCAGCCCCAGCATTTT. Full variable domain (outside the CDR3, taken from reference TRBV7-2 and TRBJ1-5): GAGVSQSPSNKVTEKGKDVELRCDPISGHTALYWYRQSLGQGLEFLIYFQGNSAPDKSGLPSDRFSAERTGGSVSTLTIQRTQQEDSAVYLCASSLDRVTQPQHFGDGTRLSIL.

CDR3 in DNA: TGTGCCAGCAGCAAAGGCCGGGAGGGGCAGGGGAGGAGCGGCTACACCTTC. As protein: CASSKGREGQGRSGYTF. This rearrangement joins TRBV21-1 to TRBJ1-2. TRBV21-1 is designated a pseudogene. The CDR3 consists of 17 residues.

The count of this clone is one. The chain recombines TRBV4-2 with TRBJ1-6; 8 bases line up with TRBD1. Germline values: CDR1 LGHNA, CDR2 YNFKEQ. The CDR3 is 15 amino acids. V shed 5 bases, J shed 9 bases, and the junction held 9 bases outside the gene matches. The CDR3 loop reads CASSANRDRSSPLHF. The CDR3, as DNA: TGTGCCAGCAGCGCGAACCGGGACAGGTCTTCACCCCTCCACTTT.

This clone came up once. The chain has TRBV3-1 (or the pseudogene TRBV3-2) and TRBJ2-1, with a tentative D call TRBD2 (7 bases). The CDR3 contains 14 residues. The V end was cut by 4 bases, the J end by 7 bases, with 14 bases between. Germline V gene data show CDR1 as LGHDT and CDR2 as YNNKEL (reference sequence). The CDR3 coding sequence is TGTGCCAGCAGCCGGGGGGGCCTGACGAATGAGCAGTTCTTC. This translates into CASSRGGLTNEQFF.

This sequence joins TRBV12-3 or TRBV12-4 and TRBJ1-5; the D is unclear. Trimming removed 1 base at V and 7 bases at J, with 8 bases between. CDR3 length: 13 amino acids. CDR3 sequence reads: CASSLGQRQPQHF. CDR3 coding DNA: TGTGCCAGCAGTTTAGGGCAGAGGCAGCCCCAGCATTTT.